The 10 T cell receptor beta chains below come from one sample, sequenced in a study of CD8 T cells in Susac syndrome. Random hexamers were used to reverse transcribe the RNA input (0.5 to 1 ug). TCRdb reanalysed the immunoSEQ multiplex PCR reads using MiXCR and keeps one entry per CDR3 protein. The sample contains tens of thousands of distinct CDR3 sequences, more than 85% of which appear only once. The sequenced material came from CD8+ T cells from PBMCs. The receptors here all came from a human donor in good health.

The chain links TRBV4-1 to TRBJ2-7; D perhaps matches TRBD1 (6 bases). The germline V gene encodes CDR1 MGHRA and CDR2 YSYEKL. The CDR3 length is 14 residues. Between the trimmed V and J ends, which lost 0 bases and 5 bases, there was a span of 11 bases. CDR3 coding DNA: TGCGCCAGCAGCCAAGATCACAGGGAACACGAGCAGTACTTC. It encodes CASSQDHREHEQYF.

Written as DNA, the CDR3 is TGTGCCAGCAGCCCGGAAGGGACGGCGAACACTGAAGCTTTCTTT. It is translated as CASSPEGTANTEAFF. This chain uses TRBV7-9 with TRBJ1-1; weak D call: TRBD1 (5 bases). CDR3 length: 15 residues. Germline CDR1 SEHNR, CDR2 FQNEAQ (reference sequence). The V end lost 5 bases, the J end lost 1 base, and 14 bases lay between the germline ends.

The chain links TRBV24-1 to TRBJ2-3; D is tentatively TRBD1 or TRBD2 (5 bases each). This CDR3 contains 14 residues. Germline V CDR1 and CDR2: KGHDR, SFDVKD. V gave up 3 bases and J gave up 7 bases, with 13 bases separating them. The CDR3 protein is CATSDPGTDNTQYF. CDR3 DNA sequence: TGTGCCACCAGTGATCCCGGGACGGATAATACGCAGTATTTT.

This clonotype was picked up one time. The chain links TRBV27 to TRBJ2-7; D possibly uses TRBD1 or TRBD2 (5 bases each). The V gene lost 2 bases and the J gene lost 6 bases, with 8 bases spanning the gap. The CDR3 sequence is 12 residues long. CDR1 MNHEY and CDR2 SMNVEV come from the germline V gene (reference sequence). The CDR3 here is CASSLIGTEQYF. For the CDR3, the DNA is TGTGCCAGCAGTTTAATAGGGACCGAGCAGTACTTC.

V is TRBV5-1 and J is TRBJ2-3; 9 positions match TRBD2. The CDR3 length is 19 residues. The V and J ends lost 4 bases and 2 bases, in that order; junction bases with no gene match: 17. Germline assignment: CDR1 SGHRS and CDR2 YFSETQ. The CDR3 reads CASSPRNSGSYGATDTQYF. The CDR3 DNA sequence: TGCGCCAGCAGCCCACGAAATAGCGGGAGCTATGGGGCCACAGATACGCAGTATTTT.

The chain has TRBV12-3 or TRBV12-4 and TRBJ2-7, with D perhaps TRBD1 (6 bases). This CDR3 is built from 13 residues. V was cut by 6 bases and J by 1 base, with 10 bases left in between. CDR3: CASSPGTSYEQYF. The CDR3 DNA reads TGTGCCAGCAGCCCGGGGACATCCTACGAGCAGTACTTC.

The CDR3 spells CASSVPLTGLEETQYF. CDR3 nucleotides: TGTGCCAGCAGTGTACCCCTGACAGGGTTGGAAGAGACCCAGTACTTC. V is TRBV28 and J is TRBJ2-5; 7 nucleotides align to TRBD1. V lost 5 bases, J lost 3 bases, and 12 bases stayed unmatched. The CDR3 totals 16 residues. CDR1 and CDR2 (germline): MDHEN, SYDVKM.

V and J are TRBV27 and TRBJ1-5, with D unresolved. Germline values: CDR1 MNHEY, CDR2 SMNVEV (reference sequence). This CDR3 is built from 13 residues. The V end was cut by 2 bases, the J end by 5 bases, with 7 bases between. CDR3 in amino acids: CASSLGRHQPQHF. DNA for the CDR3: TGTGCCAGCAGTTTAGGGCGGCATCAGCCCCAGCATTTT.

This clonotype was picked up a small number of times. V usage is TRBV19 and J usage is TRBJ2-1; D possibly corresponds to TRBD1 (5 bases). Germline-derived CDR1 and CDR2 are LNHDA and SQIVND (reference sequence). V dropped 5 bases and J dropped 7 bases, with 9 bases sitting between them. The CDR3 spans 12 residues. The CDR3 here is CASSLRVNEQFF. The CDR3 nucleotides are TGTGCCAGTAGTCTCAGGGTGAATGAGCAGTTCTTC.

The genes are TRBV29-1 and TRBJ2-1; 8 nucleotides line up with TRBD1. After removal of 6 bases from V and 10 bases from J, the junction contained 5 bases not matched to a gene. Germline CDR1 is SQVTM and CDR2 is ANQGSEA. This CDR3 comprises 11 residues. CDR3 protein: CSVRGQGEQFF. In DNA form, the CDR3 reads TGCAGCGTCCGTGGACAGGGCGAGCAGTTCTTC.